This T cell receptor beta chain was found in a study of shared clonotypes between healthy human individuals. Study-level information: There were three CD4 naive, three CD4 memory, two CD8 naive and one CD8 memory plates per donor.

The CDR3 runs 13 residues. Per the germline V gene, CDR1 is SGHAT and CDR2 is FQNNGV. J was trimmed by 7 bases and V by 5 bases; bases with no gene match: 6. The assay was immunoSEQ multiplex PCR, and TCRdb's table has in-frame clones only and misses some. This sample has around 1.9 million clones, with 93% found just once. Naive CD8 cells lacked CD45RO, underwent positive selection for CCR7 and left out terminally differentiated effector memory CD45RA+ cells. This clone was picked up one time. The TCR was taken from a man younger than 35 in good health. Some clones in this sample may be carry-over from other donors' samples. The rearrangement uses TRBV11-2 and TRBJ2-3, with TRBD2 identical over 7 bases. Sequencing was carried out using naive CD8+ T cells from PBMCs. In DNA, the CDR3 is TGTGCCAGCAGCGCACGGGAGGTGAATACGCAGTATTTT. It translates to CASSAREVNTQYF.